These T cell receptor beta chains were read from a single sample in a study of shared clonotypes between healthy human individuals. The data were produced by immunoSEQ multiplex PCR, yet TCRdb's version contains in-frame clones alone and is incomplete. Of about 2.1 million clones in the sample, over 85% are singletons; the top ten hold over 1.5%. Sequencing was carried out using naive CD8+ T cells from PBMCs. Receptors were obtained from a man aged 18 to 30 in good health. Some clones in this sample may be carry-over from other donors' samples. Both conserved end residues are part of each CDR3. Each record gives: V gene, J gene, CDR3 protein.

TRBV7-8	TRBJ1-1	CASCPEMGAVGTEAFF
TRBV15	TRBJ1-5	CATTDGFSNQPQHF
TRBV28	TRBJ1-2	CASRKLLLDTF
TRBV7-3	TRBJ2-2	CASSSTPGQGSLGELFF
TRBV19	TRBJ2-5	CASTGLAGEFNQETQYF
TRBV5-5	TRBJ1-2	CASSSDSQARGYTF
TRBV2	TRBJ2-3	CASSEASGDRGRKGRDGDTQYF
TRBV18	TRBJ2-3	CASSPDRGADTQYF
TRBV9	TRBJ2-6	CASSVRRQGPGANVLTF
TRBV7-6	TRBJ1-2	CASSLALGWGRGGYTF
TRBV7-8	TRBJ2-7	CASSLGLANSYEQYF
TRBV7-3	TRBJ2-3	CASSFLGSGGRDTQYF
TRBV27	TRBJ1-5	CASSWGGPGQPQHF
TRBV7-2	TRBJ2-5	CASSSRQKETQYF
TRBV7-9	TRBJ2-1	CASSSPGHLNNEQFF
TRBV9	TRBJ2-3	CASSGSGVGSSTDTQYF
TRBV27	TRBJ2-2	CASTEGYGTGELFF
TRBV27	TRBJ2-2	CASALWGTGELFF
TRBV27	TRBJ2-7	CASSPGLVLSEQYF
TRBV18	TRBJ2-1	CASSRGRAYNEQFF
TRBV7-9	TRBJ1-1	CASSFPGQGNTEAFF
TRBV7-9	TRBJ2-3	CASSPADRSSTDTQYF
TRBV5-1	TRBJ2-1	CASSPSGRTVGSNEQFF
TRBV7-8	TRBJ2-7	CASSLGVGKYEQYF
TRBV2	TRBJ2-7	CASSEGGPFYEQYF
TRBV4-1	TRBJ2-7	CASSQGHSGFDYEQYF
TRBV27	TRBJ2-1	CASSRGQVNEQFF
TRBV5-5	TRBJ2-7	CASSPGQGPYEQYF
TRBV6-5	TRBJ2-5	CASSYTGQGLETQYF
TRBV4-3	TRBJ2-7	CASSQDPDRSYEQYF
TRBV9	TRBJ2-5	CASSVLAGVSSETQYF
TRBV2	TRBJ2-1	CASLLPGQGSYNEQFF
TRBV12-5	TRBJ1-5	CASGPGGCQPQHF
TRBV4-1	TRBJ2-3	CASSQDRANTQYF
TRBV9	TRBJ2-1	CASSVDEGASEQFF
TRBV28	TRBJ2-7	CASSKPTSFSYEQYF
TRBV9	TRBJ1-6	CASSGSRDSPLHF
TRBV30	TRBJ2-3	CAWNDYPTDTQYF
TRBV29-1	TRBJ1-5	CSVEEDGVRGRPQHF
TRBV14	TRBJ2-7	CASSTLGEQYF
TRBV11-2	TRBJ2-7	CASSFLQTSYEQYF
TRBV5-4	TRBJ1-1	CASSLSGRGTEAFF
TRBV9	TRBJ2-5	CASSLDRGLQETQYF
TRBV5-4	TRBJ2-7	CASSLVEGVEQYF
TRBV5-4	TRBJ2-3	CASSGSSRDTDTQYF
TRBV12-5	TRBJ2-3	CASGMDHRDRATDTQYF
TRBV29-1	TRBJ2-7	CSVEGRRGYEQYF
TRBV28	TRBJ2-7	CASSLDRVGEQYF
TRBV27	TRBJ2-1	CASSQRRRTPLYNEQFF
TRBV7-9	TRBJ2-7	CASSPDLGYF
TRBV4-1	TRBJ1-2	CASSQAGRSNYGYTF
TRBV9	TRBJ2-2	CASSPSGTTNTGELFF
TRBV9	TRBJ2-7	CASSVGQLSSYEQYF
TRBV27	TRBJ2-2	CASSSVPRAEENTGELFF
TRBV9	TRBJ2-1	CASSPPVTSAYNEQFF
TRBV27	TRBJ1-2	CASSYSGTGVSYGYTF
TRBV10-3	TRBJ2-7	CAISESRSEQYF
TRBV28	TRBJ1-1	CASSGNRGNTEAFF
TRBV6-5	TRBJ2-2	CASSPQNTGELFF
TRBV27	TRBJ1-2	CASSFGQGTGYTF